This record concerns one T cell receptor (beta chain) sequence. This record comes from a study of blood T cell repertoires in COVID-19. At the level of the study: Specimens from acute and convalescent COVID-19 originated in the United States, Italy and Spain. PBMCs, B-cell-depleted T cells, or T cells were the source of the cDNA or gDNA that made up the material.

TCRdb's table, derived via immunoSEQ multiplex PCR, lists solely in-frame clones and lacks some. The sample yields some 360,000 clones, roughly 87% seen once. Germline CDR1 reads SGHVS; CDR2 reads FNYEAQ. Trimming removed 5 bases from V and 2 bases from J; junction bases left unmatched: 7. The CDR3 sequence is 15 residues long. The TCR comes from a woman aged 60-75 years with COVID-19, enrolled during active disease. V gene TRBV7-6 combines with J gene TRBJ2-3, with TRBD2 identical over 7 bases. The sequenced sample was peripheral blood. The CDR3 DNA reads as TGTGCCAGCAGCCCGGGACTATCCACCACAGATACGCAGTATTTT. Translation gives CASSPGLSTTDTQYF. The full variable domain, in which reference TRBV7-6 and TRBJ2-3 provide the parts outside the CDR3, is GAGVSQSPRYKVTKRGQDVALRCDPISGHVSLYWYRQALGQGPEFLTYFNYEAQQDKSGLPNDRFSAERPEGSISTLTIQRTEQRDSAMYRCASSPGLSTTDTQYFGPGTRLTVL.